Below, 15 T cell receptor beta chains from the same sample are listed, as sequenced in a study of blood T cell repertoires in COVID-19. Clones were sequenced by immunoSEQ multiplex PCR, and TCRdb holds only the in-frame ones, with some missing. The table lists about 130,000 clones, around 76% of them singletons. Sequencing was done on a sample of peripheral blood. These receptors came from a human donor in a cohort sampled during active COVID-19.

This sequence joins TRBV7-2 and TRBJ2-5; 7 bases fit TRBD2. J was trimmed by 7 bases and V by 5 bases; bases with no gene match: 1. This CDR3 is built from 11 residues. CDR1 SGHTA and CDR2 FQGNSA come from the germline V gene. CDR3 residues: CASSPGGTQYF. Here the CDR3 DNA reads TGTGCCAGCAGCCCGGGGGGGACCCAGTACTTC.

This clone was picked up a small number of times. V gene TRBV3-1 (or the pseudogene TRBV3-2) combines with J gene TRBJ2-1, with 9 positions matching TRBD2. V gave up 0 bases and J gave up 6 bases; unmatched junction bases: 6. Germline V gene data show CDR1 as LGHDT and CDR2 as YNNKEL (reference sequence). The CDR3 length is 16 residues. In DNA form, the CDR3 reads TGTGCCAGCAGCCAAGAGGCTAGCGGGGTGCTCAATGAGCAGTTCTTC. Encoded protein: CASSQEASGVLNEQFF.

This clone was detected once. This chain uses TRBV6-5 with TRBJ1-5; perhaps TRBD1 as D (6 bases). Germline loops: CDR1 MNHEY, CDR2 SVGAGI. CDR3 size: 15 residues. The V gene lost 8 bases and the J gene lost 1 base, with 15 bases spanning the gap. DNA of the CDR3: TGTGCCAGCCTCTATAGGGGGATGAGCAATCAGCCCCAGCATTTT. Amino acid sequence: CASLYRGMSNQPQHF.

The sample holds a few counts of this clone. This CDR3 is CASSLWLAEETQYF. The DNA for the CDR3 is TGTGCCAGCAGCTTGTGGCTAGCGGAAGAGACCCAGTACTTC. The chain is built from TRBV5-4 and TRBJ2-5; 7 bases match TRBD2. This CDR3 has 14 amino acids. With V trimmed by 1 base and J by 3 bases, 3 bases remained unmatched. CDR1 is SGHNT and CDR2 is YYREEE in the germline V gene (reference sequence).

The DNA of the CDR3 is TGTGCCAGTAGTCCACAACAGGGATGGGGTGAAAAACTGTTTTTT. It is translated as CASSPQQGWGEKLFF. This rearrangement joins TRBV19 to TRBJ1-4; D is perhaps TRBD1 (6 bases). Between the trimmed V and J ends, which lost 5 bases and 7 bases, there was a span of 17 bases. CDR1 and CDR2 from the germline V gene are LNHDA and SQIVND (reference sequence). The CDR3 loop spans 15 amino acids.

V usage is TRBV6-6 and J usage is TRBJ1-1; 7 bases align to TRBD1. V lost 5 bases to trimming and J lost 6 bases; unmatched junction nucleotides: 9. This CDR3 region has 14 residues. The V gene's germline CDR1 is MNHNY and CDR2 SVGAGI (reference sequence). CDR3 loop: CASSPRQGRAEAFF. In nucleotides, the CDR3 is TGTGCCAGCAGTCCCCGACAGGGTAGGGCTGAAGCTTTCTTT.

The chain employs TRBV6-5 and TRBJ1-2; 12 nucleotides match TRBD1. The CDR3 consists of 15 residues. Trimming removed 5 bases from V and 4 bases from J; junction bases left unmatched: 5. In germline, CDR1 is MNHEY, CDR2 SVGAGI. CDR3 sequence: CASSRGQGAGYGYTF. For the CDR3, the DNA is TGTGCCAGCAGTCGGGGACAGGGGGCAGGCTATGGCTACACCTTC.

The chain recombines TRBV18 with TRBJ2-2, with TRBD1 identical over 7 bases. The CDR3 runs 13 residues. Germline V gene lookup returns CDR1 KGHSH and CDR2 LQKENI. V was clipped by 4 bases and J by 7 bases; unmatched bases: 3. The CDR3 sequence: CASSQGQFGELFF. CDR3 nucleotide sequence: TGTGCCAGCTCACAGGGACAGTTCGGGGAGCTGTTTTTT. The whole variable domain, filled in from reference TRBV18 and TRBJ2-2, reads NAGVMQNPRHLVRRRGQEARLRCSPMKGHSHVYWYRQLPEEGLKFMVYLQKENIIDESGMPKERFSAEFPKEGPSILRIQQVVRGDSAAYFCASSQGQFGELFFGEGSRLTVL.

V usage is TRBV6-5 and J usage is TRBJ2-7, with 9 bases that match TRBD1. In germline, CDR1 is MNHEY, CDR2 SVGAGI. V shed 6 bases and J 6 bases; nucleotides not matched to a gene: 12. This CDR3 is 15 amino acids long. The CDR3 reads CASRKQGALGGEQYF. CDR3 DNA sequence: TGTGCCAGCAGAAAACAGGGGGCCTTAGGGGGCGAGCAGTACTTC.

CDR3 bases: TGTGCCAGCAGCTTCCCAGCGGGGAACTATGGCTACACCTTC. It translates to CASSFPAGNYGYTF. This chain joins TRBV7-2 and TRBJ1-2; D gene unclear. CDR1 is SGHTA, CDR2 FQGNSA, per germline. This CDR3 contains 14 residues. Trimming stripped 3 bases from V and 2 bases from J, with 10 bases between.

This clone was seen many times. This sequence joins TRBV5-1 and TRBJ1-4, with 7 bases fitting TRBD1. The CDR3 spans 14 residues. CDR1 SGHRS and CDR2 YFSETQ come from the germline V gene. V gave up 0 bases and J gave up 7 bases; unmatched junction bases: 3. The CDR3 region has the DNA TGCGCCAGCAGCTTGGACAGGGGTGCTGAAAAACTGTTTTTT. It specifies CASSLDRGAEKLFF.

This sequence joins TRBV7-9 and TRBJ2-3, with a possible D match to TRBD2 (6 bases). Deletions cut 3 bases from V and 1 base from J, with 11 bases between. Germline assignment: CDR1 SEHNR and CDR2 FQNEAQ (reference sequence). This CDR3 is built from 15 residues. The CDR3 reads CASSFSSVGTDTQYF. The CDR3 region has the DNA TGTGCCAGCAGCTTTTCTAGCGTAGGCACAGATACGCAGTATTTT.

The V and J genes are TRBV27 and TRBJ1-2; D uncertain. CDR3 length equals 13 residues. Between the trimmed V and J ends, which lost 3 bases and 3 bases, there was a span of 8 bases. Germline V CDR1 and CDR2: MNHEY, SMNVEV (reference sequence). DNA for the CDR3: TGTGCCAGCAGTTTCGGAGCGGACTATGGCTACACCTTC. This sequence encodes CASSFGADYGYTF.

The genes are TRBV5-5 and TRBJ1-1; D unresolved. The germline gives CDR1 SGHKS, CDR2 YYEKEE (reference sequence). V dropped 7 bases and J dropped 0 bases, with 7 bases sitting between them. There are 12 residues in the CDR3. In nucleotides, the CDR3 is TGTGCCAGCCGCGAGTTGAACACTGAAGCTTTCTTT. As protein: CASRELNTEAFF.

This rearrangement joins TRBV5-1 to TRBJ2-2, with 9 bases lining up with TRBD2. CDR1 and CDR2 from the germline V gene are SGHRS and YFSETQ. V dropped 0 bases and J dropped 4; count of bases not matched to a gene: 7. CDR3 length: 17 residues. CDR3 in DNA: TGCGCCAGCAGCTTGGGATTAGCGGGGGTTACCACCGGGGAGCTGTTTTTT. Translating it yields CASSLGLAGVTTGELFF.